These T cell receptor beta chains were read from a single sample in a study of T cells after yellow fever vaccination. Via MiXCR, TCRdb re-called the 5' RACE reads, giving one row per CDR3 protein. The sample holds 450,000 to 600,000 distinct CDR3 sequences; 17% are singletons and the top ten take 15% to 20%. The input for sequencing was PBMCs, taken 5 to 6 days after the first yellow fever vaccination. The receptor source for this set is a man between 18 and 35 years old who received the YFV17D yellow fever vaccine. Each CDR3 is given with its conserved first and last residue. The D gene is left open where the match is weak. Some rows mark clone size as missing; the rest say once, few, many or name a class of expanded clone.

-	few	TRBV12-3/TRBV12-4	TRBJ2-2	TGTGCCAGCAGTTTGGGGGGTTTGAGCACCGGGGAGCTGTTTTTT	CASSLGGLSTGELFF
TRBD1	few	TRBV7-3	TRBJ1-2	TGTGCCAGCAGCCCCGATCACGGACAGGGGGGCTATGGCTACACCTTC	CASSPDHGQGGYGYTF
-	few	TRBV5-6	TRBJ2-2	TGTGCCAGCAGCTTGTTTGGGGCCCGGGGGACCGGGGAGCTGTTTTTT	CASSLFGARGTGELFF
TRBD1	-	TRBV11-2	TRBJ1-6	TGTGCCAGCAGCTTAGGATCCAACAGGGGGTTTAATTCACCCCTCCACTTT	CASSLGSNRGFNSPLHF
-	-	TRBV5-1	TRBJ2-2	TGCGCCAGCGCGTATCGGACGGGGAACACCGGGGAGCTGTTTTTT	CASAYRTGNTGELFF
TRBD2	-	TRBV6-1	TRBJ2-2	TGTGCCAGCAAGGTCGGGGGGGCCGGGGAGCTGTTTTTT	CASKVGGAGELFF
TRBD1	-	TRBV19	TRBJ2-2	TGTGCCAGTAGCCGGACAGGGTTCGACGGGGAGCTGTTTTTT	CASSRTGFDGELFF
TRBD2	many	TRBV18	TRBJ2-7	TGTGCCAGCTCACCAGCGGGGGGTCACGAGCAGTACTTC	CASSPAGGHEQYF
-	few	TRBV27	TRBJ1-6	TGTGCCAGCAGGGGCCACTCCTATAATTCACCCCTCCACTTT	CASRGHSYNSPLHF
-	few	TRBV19	TRBJ1-2	TGTGCCAGTAGTGCCGCCGGGGGCAGGGCTAACTATGGCTACACCTTC	CASSAAGGRANYGYTF
-	few	TRBV5-1	TRBJ2-1	TGCGCCAGCAGCTACCCCGGAGGGAGCCCAAACTACAATGAGCAGTTCTTC	CASSYPGGSPNYNEQFF
-	-	TRBV9	TRBJ2-3	TGTGCCAGCAGCGTAGATAACAGGATGGCAGATACGCAGTATTTT	CASSVDNRMADTQYF
-	-	TRBV2	TRBJ1-4	TGTGCCAGCAGTGAACAGGTTTTAGGAGAAAAACTGTTTTTT	CASSEQVLGEKLFF
TRBD2	-	TRBV15	TRBJ2-7	TGTGCCACCAGCAGAGAAATAGCGGGGCTGGGCATGGGGCTTACTTACGAGCAGTACTTC	CATSREIAGLGMGLTYEQYF
-	few	TRBV12-3/TRBV12-4	TRBJ1-5	TGTGCCAGCAGTCCCTTCGGAAGCAATCAGCCCCAGCATTTT	CASSPFGSNQPQHF
TRBD2	-	TRBV6-5	TRBJ2-1	TGTGCCAGCAGTTACGCTAGCGGGGGGGCGGGTGAGCAGTTCTTC	CASSYASGGAGEQFF
-	-	TRBV7-9	TRBJ2-1	TGTGCCAGCAGCTTAGTGGCTACCGTTTACAATGAGCAGTTCTTC	CASSLVATVYNEQFF
-	many	TRBV12-3/TRBV12-4	TRBJ2-5	TGTGCCAGCAGTTTAACCAGACCGGAGACCCAGTACTTC	CASSLTRPETQYF
TRBD1	medium-sized	TRBV6-2/TRBV6-3	TRBJ2-1	TGTGCCAGCAGGGTGGGGACAGTGGGGAATGAGCAGTTCTTC	CASRVGTVGNEQFF
-	-	TRBV4-1	TRBJ1-2	TGCGCCAGCAGCACTCAAGCTAACTATGGCTACACCTTC	CASSTQANYGYTF